The rows below give T cell receptor beta chains drawn from one sample of a study of shared clonotypes between healthy human individuals. Repertoires were generated with immunoSEQ multiplex PCR, while TCRdb's copy carries only in-frame clones and drops some. The repertoire holds approximately 1.5 million clones, with 95% to 99% as singletons. Sequenced input: naive CD4+ T cells sorted from blood. These receptors came from a young man in good health. The conserved cysteine and the conserved F or W are not part of the CDR3 here.

CDR3 length	V gene	J gene	CDR3 protein
14	TRBV5-4	TRBJ2-3	ASSSGERTPGTSGD
16	TRBV4-1	TRBJ2-7	ASSHLRGIGLAASEQY
9	TRBV5-1	TRBJ2-3	ASSIATTQY
12	TRBV9	TRBJ2-5	ASSGIAGQETQY
16	TRBV9	TRBJ2-2	ASSVGPSGRLKGGELF
15	TRBV21-1	TRBJ2-6	ASSKGVSHSGANVLT
11	TRBV28	TRBJ2-4	ASSSRTENIQY
12	TRBV7-2	TRBJ2-7	ASSLSGVETGKY
12	TRBV19	TRBJ2-7	ASSTSGILGEQY
13	TRBV2	TRBJ1-2	ASSDLNLRNYGYT
14	TRBV6-6	TRBJ1-2	ASSPTGKAIYYGYT
10	TRBV7-2	TRBJ1-5	ASSRRNQPQH
13	TRBV4-1	TRBJ2-3	ASSRLTSDTDTQY
14	TRBV19	TRBJ2-5	ASSIRSTRVIETQY
12	TRBV2	TRBJ1-1	ASSVYVGNTEAF
10	TRBV29-1	TRBJ2-7	SVLAGGYEQY
14	TRBV4-3	TRBJ2-1	ASSQDGLARRGEQF
12	TRBV18	TRBJ2-5	ASSPGTSQETQY
13	TRBV5-5	TRBJ2-5	ASSLGLALQETQY
10	TRBV5-6	TRBJ1-4	ASSPEGGKLF
16	TRBV4-3	TRBJ2-7	ASSQDPPGLAGSYEQY
15	TRBV4-2	TRBJ2-2	ASSPRSRGRGTGELF
13	TRBV6-1	TRBJ2-7	ASRERVGGAYEQY
12	TRBV11-3	TRBJ2-3	ASSQGGDPDTQY
12	TRBV5-1	TRBJ2-7	ASSSAGQDYEQY
13	TRBV7-9	TRBJ2-2	ASSVRRGLSGELF